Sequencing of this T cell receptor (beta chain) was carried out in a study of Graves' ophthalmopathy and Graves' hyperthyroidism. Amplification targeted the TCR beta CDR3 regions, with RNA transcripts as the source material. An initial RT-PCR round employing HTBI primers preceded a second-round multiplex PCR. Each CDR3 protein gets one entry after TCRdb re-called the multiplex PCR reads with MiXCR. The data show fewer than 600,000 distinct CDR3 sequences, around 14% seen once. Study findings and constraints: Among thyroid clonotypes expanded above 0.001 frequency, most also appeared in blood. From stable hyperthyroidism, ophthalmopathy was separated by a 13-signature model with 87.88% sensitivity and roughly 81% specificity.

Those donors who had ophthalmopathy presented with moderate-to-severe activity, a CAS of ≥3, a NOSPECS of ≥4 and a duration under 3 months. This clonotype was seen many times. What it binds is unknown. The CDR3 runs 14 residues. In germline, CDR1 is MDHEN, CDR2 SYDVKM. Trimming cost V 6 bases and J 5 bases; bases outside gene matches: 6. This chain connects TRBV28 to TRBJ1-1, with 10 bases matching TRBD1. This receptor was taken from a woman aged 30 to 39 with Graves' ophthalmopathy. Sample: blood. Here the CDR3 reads CASRTGGARTEAFF. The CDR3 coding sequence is TGTGCCAGCAGGACAGGGGGCGCGAGGACTGAAGCTTTCTTT.